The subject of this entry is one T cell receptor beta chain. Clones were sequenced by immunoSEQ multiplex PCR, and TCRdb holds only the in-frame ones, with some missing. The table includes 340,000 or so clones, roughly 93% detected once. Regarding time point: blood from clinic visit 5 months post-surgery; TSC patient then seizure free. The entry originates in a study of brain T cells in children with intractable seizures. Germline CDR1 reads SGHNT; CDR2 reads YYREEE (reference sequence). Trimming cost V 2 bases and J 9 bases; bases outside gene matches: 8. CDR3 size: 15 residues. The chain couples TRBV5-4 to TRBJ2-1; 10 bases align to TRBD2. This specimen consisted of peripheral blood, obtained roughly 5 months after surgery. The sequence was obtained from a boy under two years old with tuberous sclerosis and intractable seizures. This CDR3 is CASSLRAGGQGEQFF. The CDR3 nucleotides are TGTGCCAGCAGCTTACGAGCGGGGGGGCAGGGTGAGCAGTTCTTC. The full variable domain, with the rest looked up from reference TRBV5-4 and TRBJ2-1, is ETGVTQSPTHLIKTRGQQVTLRCSSQSGHNTVSWYQQALGQGPQFIFQYYREEENGRGNFPPRFSGLQFPNYSSELNVNALELDDSALYLCASSLRAGGQGEQFFGPGTRLTVL.